A selection of T cell receptor beta chains follows, all from one sample in a study of blood T cell repertoires in COVID-19. Libraries were prepared by immunoSEQ multiplex PCR; TCRdb keeps only in-frame clonotypes and omits some of them. The table shows around 300,000 clones, with about 89% occurring only once. What was sequenced was PBMCs or T cells enriched from blood (not recorded which). The receptors derive from a woman under 30 who had recovered from COVID-19. Both conserved end residues are part of each CDR3. D genes are given only for firm matches. Size values are once, few and many counts, or a class for expanded clones, and some rows have none.

d_call clone_size j_call v_call cdr3_aa cdr3_nt
TRBD1 . TRBJ1-2 TRBV28 CATQTLGQGGYGYTF TGTGCCACCCAAACCCTTGGACAGGGTGGCTATGGCTACACCTTC
TRBD1 few TRBJ2-7 TRBV9 CASSMGQGGGYEQYF TGTGCCAGCAGCATGGGACAGGGTGGGGGCTACGAGCAGTACTTC
. . TRBJ1-1 TRBV5-5 CASSSGTTTEAFF TGTGCCAGCAGCTCCGGGACTACCACTGAAGCTTTCTTT
. . TRBJ2-1 TRBV11-2 CASSLEGGVFNEQFF TGTGCCAGCAGCTTAGAGGGCGGGGTATTCAATGAGCAGTTCTTC
TRBD2 . TRBJ2-3 TRBV7-3 CASSPMGASGVGRQYF TGTGCCAGCAGCCCTATGGGGGCTAGCGGGGTGGGTAGGCAGTATTTT
. . TRBJ2-6 TRBV5-1 CASSASSGANVLTF TGCGCCAGCAGCGCTAGCTCTGGGGCCAACGTCCTGACTTTC
. . TRBJ2-1 TRBV25-1 CASSESGTLDNEQFF TGTGCCAGCAGTGAATCCGGGACACTAGACAATGAGCAGTTCTTC
TRBD1 . TRBJ2-2 TRBV15 CATRGRTGSTGELFF TGTGCCACCAGAGGGCGGACAGGGAGCACCGGGGAGCTGTTTTTT
. few TRBJ1-1 TRBV5-5 CASSFFTDTLNTEAFF TGTGCCAGCAGCTTCTTCACCGACACCCTGAACACTGAAGCTTTCTTT
TRBD2 . TRBJ2-1 TRBV2 CARGGVSGSYNEQFF TGTGCCAGAGGGGGGGTAAGCGGGAGCTACAATGAGCAGTTCTTC
TRBD1 . TRBJ2-1 TRBV7-8 CASSEPGQSSYNEQFF TGTGCCAGCAGCGAACCGGGACAGAGCTCCTACAATGAGCAGTTCTTC
TRBD2 . TRBJ2-7 TRBV27 CASSDHGTSGLNEQYF TGTGCCAGCAGTGACCACGGGACTAGCGGCCTCAACGAGCAGTACTTC
. once TRBJ2-2 TRBV30 CAWSPPQASNTGELFF TGTGCCTGGAGTCCACCCCAAGCGTCGAACACCGGGGAGCTGTTTTTT
TRBD2 . TRBJ2-3 TRBV7-8 CASSLSSGRAGDTQYF TGTGCCAGCAGCTTATCTAGCGGGAGGGCAGGGGATACGCAGTATTTT
. . TRBJ2-7 TRBV19 CASSIRVSSYEQYF TGTGCCAGTAGTATCCGGGTTAGCTCCTACGAGCAGTACTTC
TRBD1 . TRBJ1-4 TRBV9 CASSRLTGEGKLFF TGTGCCAGCAGCCGATTGACAGGGGAAGGAAAACTGTTTTTT
. few TRBJ1-5 TRBV7-2 CASSFIPGGNQPQHF TGTGCCAGCAGCTTTATCCCAGGCGGCAATCAGCCCCAGCATTTT
. . TRBJ1-5 TRBV29-1 CSVGAGIGQPQHF TGCAGCGTTGGGGCGGGTATAGGACAGCCCCAGCATTTT
TRBD2 many TRBJ2-1 TRBV15 CATSRDGTSNEQFF TGTGCCACCAGCAGAGACGGGACTAGCAATGAGCAGTTCTTC
. . TRBJ1-1 TRBV11-3 CASSSFFDTEAFF TGTGCCAGCAGCTCCTTTTTTGACACTGAAGCTTTCTTT
. . TRBJ1-2 TRBV7-9 CASSMTTGNYGYTF TGTGCCAGCAGCATGACTACAGGGAACTATGGCTACACCTTC
. few TRBJ1-1 TRBV27 CASRPTGMGHTEAFF TGTGCCAGCAGACCCACAGGGATGGGGCACACTGAAGCTTTCTTT
. once TRBJ2-7 TRBV10-2 CASSFSSSYEQYF TGCGCCAGCAGCTTCTCGTCCTCCTACGAGCAGTACTTC
. . TRBJ2-3 TRBV6-2/TRBV6-3 CASSHQGPDTQYF TGTGCCAGCAGTCACCAGGGTCCAGATACGCAGTATTTT
. few TRBJ1-5 TRBV5-5 CASRLWGDQPQHF TGTGCCAGCAGGTTGTGGGGGGATCAGCCCCAGCATTTT
. . TRBJ1-1 TRBV28 CASSIPGRTEAFF TGTGCCAGCAGTATCCCAGGGAGGACTGAAGCTTTCTTT
TRBD2 . TRBJ2-3 TRBV3-1/TRBV3-2 CASSHSFSGITDTQYF TGTGCCAGCAGCCATTCTTTTAGCGGGATCACAGATACGCAGTATTTT
. . TRBJ1-6 TRBV4-2 CASSSQTNSPLHF TGTGCCAGCAGCTCCCAGACAAATTCACCCCTCCACTTT
. . TRBJ1-6 TRBV19 CASRPVHGGQSSYNSPLHF TGTGCCAGTAGACCTGTCCACGGCGGGCAGAGCTCCTATAATTCACCCCTCCACTTT
. . TRBJ1-1 TRBV14 CASSPWARGITEAFF TGTGCCAGCAGCCCGTGGGCCAGGGGCATCACTGAAGCTTTCTTT
TRBD2 . TRBJ2-1 TRBV3-1/TRBV3-2 CASSQDWTYTSGKASYNEQFF TGTGCCAGCAGCCAAGACTGGACTTACACTAGCGGGAAAGCGTCCTACAATGAGCAGTTCTTC
. . TRBJ2-2 TRBV9 CASSVAGGGELFF TGTGCCAGCAGCGTAGCCGGCGGCGGGGAGCTGTTTTTT
. few TRBJ1-5 TRBV27 CASKPDRFSNQPQHF TGTGCCAGCAAACCTGACAGATTTAGCAATCAGCCCCAGCATTTT
TRBD2 . TRBJ2-1 TRBV27 CASSKAWPSGDNEQFF TGTGCCAGCAGTAAAGCGTGGCCTAGCGGGGACAATGAGCAGTTCTTC
. . TRBJ2-2 TRBV7-9 CASSDTLGGNTGELFF TGTGCCAGCAGCGACACACTCGGGGGGAACACCGGGGAGCTGTTTTTT
TRBD1 few TRBJ1-5 TRBV28 CASNFRDRPQHF TGTGCCAGCAACTTCCGGGACAGGCCCCAGCATTTT
TRBD1 . TRBJ2-1 TRBV4-3 CASSQVRGRVDNEQFF TGCGCCAGCAGCCAAGTCAGGGGGCGCGTAGATAATGAGCAGTTCTTC
. . TRBJ2-4 TRBV2 CASSAVAKNIQYF TGTGCCAGCAGTGCAGTAGCCAAAAACATTCAGTACTTC
. . TRBJ2-2 TRBV19 CASSIAVNTGELFF TGTGCCAGTAGTATAGCGGTAAACACCGGGGAGCTGTTTTTT
TRBD1 . TRBJ2-1 TRBV4-1 CASSRGPRTGINEQFF TGCGCCAGCAGCCGGGGGCCCCGGACAGGTATCAATGAGCAGTTCTTC
. . TRBJ1-2 TRBV19 CASRNGGTYGYTF TGTGCCAGTAGAAATGGGGGGACCTATGGCTACACCTTC
TRBD2 . TRBJ2-7 TRBV3-1/TRBV3-2 CASSQPSSGRREQYF TGTGCCAGCAGCCAACCGTCTAGCGGGAGGCGCGAGCAGTACTTC
. . TRBJ2-7 TRBV21-1 CASSPRGGTGTPYEQYF TGTGCCAGCAGCCCCCGCGGCGGGACAGGGACTCCCTACGAGCAGTACTTC
. few TRBJ2-1 TRBV4-3 CASSQEIQGTVYNEQFF TGCGCCAGCAGCCAAGAAATCCAGGGGACCGTCTACAATGAGCAGTTCTTC
TRBD2 . TRBJ2-7 TRBV6-6 CASSYSTSGGPYEQYF TGTGCCAGCAGTTACTCGACTAGCGGGGGCCCTTACGAGCAGTACTTC